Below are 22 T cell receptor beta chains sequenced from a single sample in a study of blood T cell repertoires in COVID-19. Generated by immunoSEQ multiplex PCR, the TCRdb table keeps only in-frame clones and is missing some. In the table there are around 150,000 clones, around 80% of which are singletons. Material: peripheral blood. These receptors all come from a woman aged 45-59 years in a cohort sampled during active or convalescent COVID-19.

As DNA, the CDR3 is TGCGCCAGCAGCCAAGAGTGGGGCGGGACAGGGGGCTGGACGCAGTATTTT. Translated: CASSQEWGGTGGWTQYF. This rearrangement joins TRBV4-3 to TRBJ2-3, with 12 nucleotides matching TRBD1. Germline lookup yields CDR1 LGHNA and CDR2 YSLEER. This CDR3 is 17 amino acids long. With V trimmed by 0 bases and J by 9 bases, 10 bases remained unmatched.

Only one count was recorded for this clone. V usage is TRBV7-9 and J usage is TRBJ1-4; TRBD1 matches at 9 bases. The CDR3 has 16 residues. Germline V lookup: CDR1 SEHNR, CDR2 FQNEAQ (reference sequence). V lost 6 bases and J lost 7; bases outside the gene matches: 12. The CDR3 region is CASSSTGGQGGEKLFF. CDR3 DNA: TGTGCCAGCAGTTCAACGGGGGGACAGGGAGGTGAAAAACTGTTTTTT.

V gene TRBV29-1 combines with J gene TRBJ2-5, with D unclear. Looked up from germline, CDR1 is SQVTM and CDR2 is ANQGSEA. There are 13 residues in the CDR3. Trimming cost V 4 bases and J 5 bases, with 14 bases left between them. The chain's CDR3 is CSVVQSGSETQYF. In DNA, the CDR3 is TGCAGCGTTGTACAGAGTGGCTCCGAGACCCAGTACTTC.

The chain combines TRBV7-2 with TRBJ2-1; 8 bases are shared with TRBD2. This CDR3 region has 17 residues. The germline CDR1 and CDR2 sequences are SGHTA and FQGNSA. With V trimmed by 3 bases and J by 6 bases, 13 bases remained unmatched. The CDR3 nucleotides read TGTGCCAGCAGCTTTATGAGGGCGGGGGGCAAGGGCAATGAGCAGTTCTTC. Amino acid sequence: CASSFMRAGGKGNEQFF.

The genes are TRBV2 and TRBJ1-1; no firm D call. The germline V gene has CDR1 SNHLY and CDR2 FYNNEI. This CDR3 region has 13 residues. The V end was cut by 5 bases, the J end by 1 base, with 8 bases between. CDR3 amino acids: CASSLDSNTEAFF. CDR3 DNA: TGTGCCAGCAGTCTGGACTCGAACACTGAAGCTTTCTTT.

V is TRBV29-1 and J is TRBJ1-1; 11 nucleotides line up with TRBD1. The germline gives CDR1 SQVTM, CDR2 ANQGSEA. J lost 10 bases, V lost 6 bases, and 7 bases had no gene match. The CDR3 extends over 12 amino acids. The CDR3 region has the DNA TGCAGCGTGGACAGGGGGCAGCTTGGAGCTTTCTTT. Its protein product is CSVDRGQLGAFF.

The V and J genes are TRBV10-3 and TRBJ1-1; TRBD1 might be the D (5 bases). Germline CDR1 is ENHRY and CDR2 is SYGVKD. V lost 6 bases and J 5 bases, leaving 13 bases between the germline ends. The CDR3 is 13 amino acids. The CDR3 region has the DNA TGTGCCATCAGAGACGACAGAGAAACTGAAGCTTTCTTT. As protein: CAIRDDRETEAFF.

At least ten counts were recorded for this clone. The CDR3 region has the DNA TGTGCCAGCAGCTGGACTAGCGGCTCCTACAATGAGCAGTTCTTC. Protein: CASSWTSGSYNEQFF. V gene TRBV9 combines with J gene TRBJ2-1; 10 nucleotides align to TRBD2. The CDR3 sequence is 15 residues long. Germline values: CDR1 SGDLS, CDR2 YYNGEE. J was trimmed by 0 bases and V by 4 bases; bases with no gene match: 1.

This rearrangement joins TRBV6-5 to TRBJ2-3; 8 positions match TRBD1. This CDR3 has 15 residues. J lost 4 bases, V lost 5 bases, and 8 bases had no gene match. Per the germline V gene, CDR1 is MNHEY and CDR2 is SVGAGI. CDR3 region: CASSRRTGSADTQYF. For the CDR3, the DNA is TGTGCCAGCAGTCGCCGGACAGGGAGCGCAGATACGCAGTATTTT.

The CDR3 DNA follows: TGTGCCAGCAGTGGGACAGTCCTTTCAAATCAGCCCCAGCATTTT. Translated: CASSGTVLSNQPQHF. The V gene is TRBV2, the J gene TRBJ1-5; possible D gene TRBD1, 6 bases. The CDR3 spans 15 residues. V was trimmed by 4 bases and J by 4 bases, leaving 14 bases between them. Germline-derived CDR1 and CDR2 are SNHLY and FYNNEI.

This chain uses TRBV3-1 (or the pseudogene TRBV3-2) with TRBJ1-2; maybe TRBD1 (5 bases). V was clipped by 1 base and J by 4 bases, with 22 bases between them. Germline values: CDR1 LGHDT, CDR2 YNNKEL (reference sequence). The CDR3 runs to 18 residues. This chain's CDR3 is CASSQVTARDRSAYGYTF. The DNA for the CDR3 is TGTGCCAGCAGCCAAGTTACGGCCCGTGACAGAAGTGCCTATGGCTACACCTTC.

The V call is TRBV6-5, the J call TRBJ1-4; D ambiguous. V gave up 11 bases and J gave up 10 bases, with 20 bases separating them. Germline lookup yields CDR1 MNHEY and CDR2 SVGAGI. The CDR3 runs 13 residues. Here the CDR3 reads CAQDWESRGKLFF. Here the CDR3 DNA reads TGTGCCCAAGACTGGGAGTCTCGGGGAAAACTGTTTTTT.

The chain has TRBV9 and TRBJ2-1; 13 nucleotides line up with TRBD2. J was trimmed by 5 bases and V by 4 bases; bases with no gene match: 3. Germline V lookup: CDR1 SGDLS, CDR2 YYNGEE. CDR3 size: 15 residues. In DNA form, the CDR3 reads TGTGCCAGCAGCAAGACTAGCGGGGGGAACAATGAGCAGTTCTTC. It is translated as CASSKTSGGNNEQFF.

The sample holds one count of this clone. CDR3 sequence reads: CASSRGSNSPLHF. CDR3 bases: TGTGCCAGCTCCCGGGGGAGTAATTCACCCCTCCACTTT. V and J are TRBV25-1 and TRBJ1-6; possible D gene TRBD1, 5 bases. The CDR3 is 13 residues long. Germline CDR1 reads MGHDK; CDR2 reads SYGVNS. V lost 8 bases and J 6 bases, leaving 11 bases between the germline ends.

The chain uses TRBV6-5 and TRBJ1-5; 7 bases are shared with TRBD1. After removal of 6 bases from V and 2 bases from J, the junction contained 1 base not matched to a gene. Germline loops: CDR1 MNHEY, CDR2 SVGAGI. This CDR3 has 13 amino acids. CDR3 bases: TGTGCCAGCAGAGGACAGGGCAATCAGCCCCAGCATTTT. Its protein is CASRGQGNQPQHF.

CDR3 bases: TGTGCCAGCAGAACGACAGTCGGGAATTCACCCCTCCACTTT. It yields the protein CASRTTVGNSPLHF. This chain uses TRBV6-5 with TRBJ1-6, with D maybe TRBD1 (5 bases). The CDR3 has 14 amino acids. V was trimmed by 6 bases and J by 7 bases, leaving 13 bases between them. Germline CDR1 reads MNHEY; CDR2 reads SVGAGI.

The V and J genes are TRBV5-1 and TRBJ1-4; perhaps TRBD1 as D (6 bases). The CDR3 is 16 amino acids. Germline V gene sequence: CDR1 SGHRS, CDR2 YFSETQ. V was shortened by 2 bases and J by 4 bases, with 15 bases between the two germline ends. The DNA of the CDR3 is TGCGCCAGCAGCTTCGGACAGTCGGCGATTAATGAAAAACTGTTTTTT. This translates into CASSFGQSAINEKLFF. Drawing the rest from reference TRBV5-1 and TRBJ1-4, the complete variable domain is KAGVTQTPRYLIKTRGQQVTLSCSPISGHRSVSWYQQTPGQGLQFLFEYFSETQRNKGNFPGRFSGRQFSNSRSEMNVSTLELGDSALYLCASSFGQSAINEKLFFGSGTQLSVL.

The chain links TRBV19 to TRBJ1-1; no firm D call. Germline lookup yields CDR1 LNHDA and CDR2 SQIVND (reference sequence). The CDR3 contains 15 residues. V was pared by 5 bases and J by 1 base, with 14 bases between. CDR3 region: CASSPVLLSNTEAFF. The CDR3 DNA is TGTGCCAGTAGTCCGGTCTTACTCTCGAACACTGAAGCTTTCTTT.

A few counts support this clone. The CDR3 DNA is TGCAGCGTTGATGGCGGGGGGGCGCGGGTGACCGATACGCAGTATTTT. Its protein is CSVDGGGARVTDTQYF. The chain employs TRBV29-1 and TRBJ2-3; 9 bases are shared with TRBD2. Germline assignment: CDR1 SQVTM and CDR2 ANQGSEA. CDR3 length: 16 amino acids. J lost 6 bases, V lost 3 bases, and 13 bases had no gene match.

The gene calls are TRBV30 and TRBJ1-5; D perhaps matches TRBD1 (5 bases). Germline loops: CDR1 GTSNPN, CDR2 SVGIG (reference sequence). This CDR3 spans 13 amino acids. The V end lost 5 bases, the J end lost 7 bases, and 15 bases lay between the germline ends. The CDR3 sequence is CAWEAGMGQPQHF. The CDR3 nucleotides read TGTGCCTGGGAGGCAGGGATGGGGCAGCCCCAGCATTTT.

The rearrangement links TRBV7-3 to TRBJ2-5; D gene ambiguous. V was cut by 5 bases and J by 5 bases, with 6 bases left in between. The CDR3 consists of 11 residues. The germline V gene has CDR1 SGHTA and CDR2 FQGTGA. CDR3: CASSLPETQYF. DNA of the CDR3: TGTGCCAGCAGCCTCCCGGAGACCCAGTACTTC. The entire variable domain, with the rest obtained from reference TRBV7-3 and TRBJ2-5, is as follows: GAGVSQTPSNKVTEKGKYVELRCDPISGHTALYWYRQSLGQGPEFLIYFQGTGAADDSGLPNDRFFAVRPEGSVSTLKIQRTERGDSAVYLCASSLPETQYFGPGTRLLVL.

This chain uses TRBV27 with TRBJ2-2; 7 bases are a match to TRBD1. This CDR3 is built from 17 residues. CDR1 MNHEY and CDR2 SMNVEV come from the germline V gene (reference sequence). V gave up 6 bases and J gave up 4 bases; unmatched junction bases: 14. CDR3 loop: CASRHGSLAGGTGELFF. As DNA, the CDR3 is TGTGCCAGCAGGCATGGCTCCTTAGCAGGGGGCACCGGGGAGCTGTTTTTT.